The subject of this entry is one TCR beta chain. How the authors handled the data: Amplified reference gene primers provided the basis for estimating nucleated cell counts. Produced via immunoSEQ multiplex PCR; TCRdb's table is partial and in-frame only. V and J calls and clone size are those listed in that table; D and trimming were worked out from the DNA. The top ten hold approximately 6.9% of the sample, which has 190,000 or so clones, about 80% seen once. The J segment lost 1 base and the V segment lost 5 bases, leaving 9 bases of the junction unmatched. Germline CDR1 is SEHNR and CDR2 is FQNEAQ (reference sequence). The CDR3 is made up of 17 amino acids. These data are taken from a study of blood T cell repertoires in COVID-19. Overall study: Samples taken during acute and convalescent COVID-19 were collected in the United States, Italy and Spain. T cells, B-cell-depleted T cells, or PBMCs provided the cDNA or gDNA that served as material.

V gene TRBV7-9 combines with J gene TRBJ2-3; 10 bases are a match to TRBD2. Sequenced sample: peripheral blood. The clonotype originates from a human donor with acute or convalescent COVID-19. The donor label of this sample is uncertain. The CDR3 is CASSGTSGTVGTDTQYF. As DNA, the CDR3 is TGTGCCAGCAGCGGAACTAGCGGGACCGTGGGCACAGATACGCAGTATTTT.